This entry describes one TCR beta chain. TCRdb's copy holds only in-frame clones and misses some; the assay was immunoSEQ multiplex PCR. The data contain about 130,000 clones, 65% to 90% of them seen just once; the ten biggest clones take up 8.4%. The CDR3 sequence is 12 residues long. The germline CDR1 and CDR2 sequences are MNHEY and SVGAGI. V lost 7 bases, J lost 4 bases, and 11 bases lay in between. This sample was taken from a study of identifying expanded T cells in peripheral blood. The clonotype comes from a person aged 18-70 years in good health. Sequencing was done on a sample of blood. The rearrangement joins TRBV6-5 to TRBJ2-7; D is undetermined. The CDR3 nucleotides read TGTGCCAGCACCCAAACTGGTTACGAGCAGTACTTC. It encodes CASTQTGYEQYF.